This TCR beta chain was sequenced during a study of response to subunit inactivated influenza vaccine. Study outcomes and limitations: Each seasonal influenza vaccination recruits few new T cells, the authors suggested.

In this sample, this clonotype turned up a few times. What it binds is unknown. CDR1 is ENHRY and CDR2 is SYGVKD in the germline V gene. The CDR3 is 15 amino acids. V was clipped by 7 bases and J by 6 bases, with 18 bases between them. TCRdb re-analysed the RT-PCR reads in MiXCR, keeping a single row per CDR3 protein. Of a few hundred thousand distinct CDR3 sequences in the sample, around 13% were seen once. The chain has TRBV10-3 and TRBJ1-4; D may be TRBD1 (5 bases). The starting material was PBMCs from blood, obtained 12 days after vaccination. The sequence was collected from a man aged 50-59 years who received an inactivated influenza vaccine. CDR3 region: CAIKAGPTLDEKLFF. The CDR3 DNA is TGTGCCATCAAGGCGGGGCCAACTCTGGATGAAAAACTGTTTTTT.